The next 12 T cell receptor beta chains were all read from a single sample in a study of T cell repertoires in cytomegalovirus infection. TCRdb re-analysed the reads in MiXCR, keeping a single row per CDR3 protein. The table records approximately 190,000 distinct CDR3 sequences, 8% to 10% of them present only once. Material for sequencing was PBMCs. Every receptor here comes from a human donor in good health (CMV status not recorded). Some clones in this sample may be carry-over from other donors' samples.

As concerns this clonotype: The junction departs from the called germline gene at one end, perhaps through a read error. This chain joins TRBV7-6 and TRBJ1-5; D ambiguous. Germline lookup yields CDR1 SGHVS and CDR2 FNYEAQ. This CDR3 has 13 residues. In DNA form, the CDR3 reads TGTGCCAACAGCCAGGTCCCCTATCAGCCCCAGCATTTT. Translating it yields CANSQVPYQPQHF.

This clonotype appeared once. The genes are TRBV29-1 and TRBJ2-2, with 7 bases identical to TRBD2. Unmatched junction bases numbered 10, after V lost 4 bases and J lost 5 bases. This CDR3 is built from 15 residues. Germline CDR1 is SQVTM and CDR2 is ANQGSEA. CDR3 region: CSVVTAGVWTGELFF. The CDR3 nucleotides read TGCAGCGTTGTAACTGCGGGAGTTTGGACCGGGGAGCTGTTTTTT.

Only a few counts were recorded for this clonotype. CDR3: CASSLVVGGGNEQFF. CDR3 DNA: TGTGCCAGCAGCTTAGTAGTCGGGGGGGGCAATGAGCAGTTCTTC. V gene TRBV7-2 combines with J gene TRBJ2-1; 8 bases match TRBD2. The germline V gene encodes CDR1 SGHTA and CDR2 FQGNSA. The V segment lost 1 base and the J segment 6 bases; nucleotides outside the gene matches: 5. The CDR3 length is 15 residues.

This clonotype was counted many times. The chain uses TRBV7-2 and TRBJ2-5; D gene ambiguous. The CDR3 spans 13 residues. Per the germline V gene, CDR1 is SGHTA and CDR2 is FQGNSA. The V end lost 7 bases, the J end lost 5 bases, and 14 bases lay between the germline ends. The CDR3 DNA reads TGTGCCAGCAAGCGCGGTAATTGGGAGACCCAGTACTTC. Protein product: CASKRGNWETQYF.

The table lists this clonotype with many counts. J is TRBJ2-3 and V is TRBV7-2; 12 bases are a match to TRBD2. CDR3 size: 16 residues. Per germline, CDR1 SGHTA and CDR2 FQGNSA. J gave up 2 bases and V 2 bases, and 2 bases lay outside the gene matches. This chain's CDR3 is CASSLRTSGTTDTQYF. The CDR3 DNA reads TGTGCCAGCAGCTTAAGGACTAGCGGGACCACAGATACGCAGTATTTT.

The chain couples TRBV15 to TRBJ2-1, with D tentatively TRBD1 (7 bases). Germline V CDR1 and CDR2: LNHNV, YYDKDF (reference sequence). This CDR3 region has 15 residues. With 7 bases removed from V and 3 bases from J, the gap between germline ends came to 16 bases. The CDR3 loop is CATTPGQGGYNEQFF. In DNA, the CDR3 is TGTGCCACCACACCCGGGCAGGGGGGCTACAATGAGCAGTTCTTC. The full variable domain, rest sourced from reference TRBV15 and TRBJ2-1, is DAMVIQNPRYQVTQFGKPVTLSCSQTLNHNVMYWYQQKSSQAPKLLFHYYDKDFNNEADTPDNFQSRRPNTSFCFLDIRSPGLGDTAMYLCATTPGQGGYNEQFFGPGTRLTVL.

In this sample, this clonotype turned up many times. The rearrangement links TRBV12-3 or TRBV12-4 to TRBJ1-5; D gene ambiguous. V shed 3 bases and J shed 3 bases, with 6 bases lying between them. This CDR3 spans 13 amino acids. The CDR3 spells CASSFGDNQPQHF. CDR3 DNA: TGTGCCAGCAGTTTTGGGGACAATCAGCCCCAGCATTTT.

This clonotype was counted ten times or more. V gene TRBV6-2 or TRBV6-3 combines with J gene TRBJ2-5, with D possibly TRBD2 on 5 matching bases. The CDR3 spans 14 residues. Trimming took 4 bases from V and 1 from J, leaving 10 bases between them. Germline CDR1 reads MNHEY; CDR2 reads SVGEGT. The CDR3 sequence is CASSSDSPQETQYF. CDR3 DNA: TGTGCCAGCAGTTCGGACTCGCCCCAAGAGACCCAGTACTTC.

The chain carries TRBV28 and TRBJ1-5; no firm D call. The germline V and J ends were trimmed by 6 bases and 5 bases, with 5 bases remaining between them. Germline V gene lookup returns CDR1 MDHEN and CDR2 SYDVKM. The CDR3 extends over 11 amino acids. The CDR3 is CASRHDQPQHF. The CDR3 nucleotides are TGTGCCAGCAGGCATGATCAGCCCCAGCATTTT.

This clonotype came up many times. The rearrangement links TRBV20-1 to TRBJ2-7; D not resolved. Germline values: CDR1 DFQATT, CDR2 SNEGSKA (reference sequence). This CDR3 has 13 residues. CDR3 sequence (DNA): TGCAGCCTGCTGGTCCCATATAGGGACGAGCAGTACTTC. Encoded protein: CSLLVPYRDEQYF.

This clonotype was found many times. The chain joins TRBV5-1 to TRBJ2-2, with D tentatively TRBD1 (6 bases). Per germline, CDR1 SGHRS and CDR2 YFSETQ. This CDR3 comprises 15 residues. Trimming removed 4 bases at V and 8 bases at J, with 18 bases between. CDR3 bases: TGCGCCAGCAGCCAAGGGGACACCGCCCGAGGGGAGCTGTTTTTT. As protein: CASSQGDTARGELFF.

This clonotype was seen many times. The chain uses TRBV19 and TRBJ1-5; no firm D call. This CDR3 has 13 amino acids. V gave up 7 bases and J gave up 3 bases, with 10 bases separating them. The V gene's germline CDR1 is LNHDA and CDR2 SQIVND (reference sequence). CDR3 residues: CASNEQLNQPQHF. The DNA of the CDR3 is TGTGCCAGTAACGAACAGCTCAATCAGCCCCAGCATTTT.